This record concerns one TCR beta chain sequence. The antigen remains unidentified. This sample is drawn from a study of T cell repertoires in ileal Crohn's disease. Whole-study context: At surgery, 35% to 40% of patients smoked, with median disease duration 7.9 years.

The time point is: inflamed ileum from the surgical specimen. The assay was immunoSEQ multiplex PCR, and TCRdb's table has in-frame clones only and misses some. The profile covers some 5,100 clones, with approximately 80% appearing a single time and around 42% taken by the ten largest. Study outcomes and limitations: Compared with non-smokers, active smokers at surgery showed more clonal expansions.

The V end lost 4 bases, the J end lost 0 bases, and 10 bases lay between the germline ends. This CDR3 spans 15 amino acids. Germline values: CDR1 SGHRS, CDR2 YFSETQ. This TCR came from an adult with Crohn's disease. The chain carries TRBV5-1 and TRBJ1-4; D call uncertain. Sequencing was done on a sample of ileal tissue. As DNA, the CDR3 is TGCGCCAGCAGCGCCACCGGTGCAACTAATGAAAAACTGTTTTTT. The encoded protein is CASSATGATNEKLFF.